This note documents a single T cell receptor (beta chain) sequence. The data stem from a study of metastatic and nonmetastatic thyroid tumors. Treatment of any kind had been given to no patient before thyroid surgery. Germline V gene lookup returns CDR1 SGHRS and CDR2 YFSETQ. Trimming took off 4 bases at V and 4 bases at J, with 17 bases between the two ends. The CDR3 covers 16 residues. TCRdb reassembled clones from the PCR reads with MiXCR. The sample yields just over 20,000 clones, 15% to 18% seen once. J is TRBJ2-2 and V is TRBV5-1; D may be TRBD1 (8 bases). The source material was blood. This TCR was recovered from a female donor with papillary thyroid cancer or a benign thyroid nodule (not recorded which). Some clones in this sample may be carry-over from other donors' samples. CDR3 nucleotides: TGCGCCAGCAGCGGCGGACAGGGAGGGGGCACCGGGGAGCTGTTTTTT. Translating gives CASSGGQGGGTGELFF.